This T cell receptor beta chain was captured in a study of long-term antiretroviral therapy in people with HIV. Survey-level resolution applied to immunoSEQ assay v3.0. Only in-frame clones appear in the TCRdb table, and some are missing; sequencing was by immunoSEQ multiplex PCR. Seen here are around 40,000 clones, 94% observed once, and the top ten hold 3.6%. The CDR3 extends over 13 amino acids. Material: unsorted PBMCs, obtained 4.1 years after starting antiretroviral therapy. This TCR was sampled from a woman aged 45 to 65 with HIV. The rearrangement joins TRBV21-1 to TRBJ2-7; the D call of TRBD1 is as the table states it, not checked on the DNA. TRBV21-1 counts as a pseudogene. DNA for the CDR3: TGTGCCAGCAGAAGTGGGCCCAGTTCCCAGCAGTACTTC. Translated, it gives CASRSGPSSQQYF.